This T cell receptor beta chain was profiled in a study of blood T cell repertoires in COVID-19. Study-wide context: PBMCs, B-cell-depleted T cells, or T cells were the source of the cDNA or gDNA that made up the material.

Method: immunoSEQ multiplex PCR; TCRdb's copy keeps in-frame clones and lacks some. The repertoire holds fewer than 250,000 clones, with about four fifths as singletons. This clone has more than one count but fewer than ten. This TCR was recovered from a woman in her 50s with acute or convalescent COVID-19. The sample consisted of peripheral blood.

CDR3 loop: CASFWGTGSNYGYTF. CDR3 in DNA: TGCGCCAGCTTTTGGGGGACAGGTTCTAACTATGGCTACACCTTC. The chain links TRBV5-1 to TRBJ1-2, with 8 nucleotides matching TRBD1. The ends lost 7 bases at V and 0 bases at J; junction bases unmatched: 8. Germline CDR1 and CDR2: SGHRS and YFSETQ. The CDR3 has 15 amino acids. Looking up the rest from reference TRBV5-1 and TRBJ1-2 gives the full variable domain: KAGVTQTPRYLIKTRGQQVTLSCSPISGHRSVSWYQQTPGQGLQFLFEYFSETQRNKGNFPGRFSGRQFSNSRSEMNVSTLELGDSALYLCASFWGTGSNYGYTFGSGTRLTVV.